This T cell receptor beta chain was recovered during a study of T cell changes during pregnancy in multiple sclerosis. Generated by immunoSEQ multiplex PCR, the TCRdb table keeps only in-frame clones and is missing some. The data hold tens of thousands of clones, with around 92% observed a single time. This CDR3 has 16 residues. With 5 bases removed from V and 6 bases from J, the gap between germline ends came to 21 bases. The germline V gene has CDR1 LNHDA and CDR2 SQIVND (reference sequence). This clone was seen only once. The source material was peripheral blood, sampled in the first trimester of pregnancy. The V and J genes are TRBV19 and TRBJ2-3; a possible D gene is TRBD2 (6 bases). This clonotype was sampled from a female donor with multiple sclerosis, enrolled in a pregnancy study. CDR3 sequence reads: CASSQLRLGNRDTQYF. The CDR3 DNA reads TGTGCCAGTAGTCAACTGAGACTAGGTAATAGGGATACGCAGTATTTT.